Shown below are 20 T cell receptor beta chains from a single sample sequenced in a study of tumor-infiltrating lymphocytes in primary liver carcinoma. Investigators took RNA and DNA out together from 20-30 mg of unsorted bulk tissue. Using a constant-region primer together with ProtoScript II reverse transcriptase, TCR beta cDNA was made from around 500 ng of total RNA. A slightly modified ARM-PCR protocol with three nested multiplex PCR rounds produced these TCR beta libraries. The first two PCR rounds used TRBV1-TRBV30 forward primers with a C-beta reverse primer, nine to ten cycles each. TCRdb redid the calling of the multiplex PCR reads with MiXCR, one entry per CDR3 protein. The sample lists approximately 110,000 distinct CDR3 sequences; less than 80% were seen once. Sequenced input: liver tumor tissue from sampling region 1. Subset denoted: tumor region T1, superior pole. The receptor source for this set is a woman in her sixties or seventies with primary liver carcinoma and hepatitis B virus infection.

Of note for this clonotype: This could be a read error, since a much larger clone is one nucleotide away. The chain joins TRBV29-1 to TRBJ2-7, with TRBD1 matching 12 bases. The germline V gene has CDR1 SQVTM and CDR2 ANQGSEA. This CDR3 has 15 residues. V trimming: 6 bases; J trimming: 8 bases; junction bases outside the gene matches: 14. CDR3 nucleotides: TGCAGCGTCGGCCATAGTCTCGGGACAGGGGGCCAGCAGTACTTC. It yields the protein CSVGHSLGTGGQQYF.

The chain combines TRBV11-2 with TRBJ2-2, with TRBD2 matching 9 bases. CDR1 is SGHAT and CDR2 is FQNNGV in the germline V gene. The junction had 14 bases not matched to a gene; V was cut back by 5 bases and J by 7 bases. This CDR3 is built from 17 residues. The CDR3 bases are TGTGCCAGCAGCCTCAGGGCGTTAGCGGGAGTGCTCGGGGAGCTGTTTTTT. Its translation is CASSLRALAGVLGELFF.

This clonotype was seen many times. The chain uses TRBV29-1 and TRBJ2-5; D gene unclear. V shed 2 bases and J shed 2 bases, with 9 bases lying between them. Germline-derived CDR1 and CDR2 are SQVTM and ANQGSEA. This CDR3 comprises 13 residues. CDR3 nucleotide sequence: TGCAGCGTTGAACTACCCGCGCAAGAGACCCAGTACTTC. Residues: CSVELPAQETQYF. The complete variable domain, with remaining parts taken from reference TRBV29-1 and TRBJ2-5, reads SAVISQKPSRDICQRGTSLTIQCQVDSQVTMMFWYRQQPGQSLTLIATANQGSEATYESGFVIDKFPISRPNLTFSTLTVSNMSPEDSSIYLCSVELPAQETQYFGPGTRLLVL.

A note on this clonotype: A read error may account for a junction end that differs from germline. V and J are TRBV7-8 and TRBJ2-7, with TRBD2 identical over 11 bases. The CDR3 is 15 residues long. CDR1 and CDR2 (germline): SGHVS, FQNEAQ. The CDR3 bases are TGCGCCAGCAGCTTGGGACTAGCGGCAACCTACGAGCTGTACTTC. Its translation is CASSLGLAATYELYF.

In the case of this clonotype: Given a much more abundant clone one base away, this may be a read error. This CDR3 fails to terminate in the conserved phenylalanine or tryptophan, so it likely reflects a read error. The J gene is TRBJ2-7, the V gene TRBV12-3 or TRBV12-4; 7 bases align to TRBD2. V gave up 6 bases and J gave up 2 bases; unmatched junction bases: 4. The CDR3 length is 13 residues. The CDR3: CASRTGGTYEQYL. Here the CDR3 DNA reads TGTGCCAGCAGAACCGGGGGGACCTACGAGCAGTACCTC.

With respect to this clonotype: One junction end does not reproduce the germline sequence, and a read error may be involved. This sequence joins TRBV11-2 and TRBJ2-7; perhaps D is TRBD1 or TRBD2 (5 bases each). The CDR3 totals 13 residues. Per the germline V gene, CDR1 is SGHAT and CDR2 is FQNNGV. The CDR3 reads CARPGRQIYGQYF. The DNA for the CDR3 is TGTGCCAGGCCGGGACGGCAAATCTACGGGCAGTACTTC.

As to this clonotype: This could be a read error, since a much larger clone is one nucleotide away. The CDR3, as DNA: TGTGCCAGTAAACAGAGGGCCCTTTCGGGAGTTCGAGCAGCTTTCTTT. Amino acids: CASKQRALSGVRAAFF. The chain combines TRBV6-1 with TRBJ1-1, with D uncertain. CDR3 length: 16 residues. V lost 9 bases and J lost 10, with 30 bases in between. CDR1 is MNHNS, CDR2 SASEGT, per germline.

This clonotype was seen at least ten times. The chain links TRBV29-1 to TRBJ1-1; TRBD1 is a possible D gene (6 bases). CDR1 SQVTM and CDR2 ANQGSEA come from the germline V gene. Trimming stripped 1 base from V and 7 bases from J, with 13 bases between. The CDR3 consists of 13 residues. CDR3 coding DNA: TGCAGCGTTGAAGGGGGGCGTTCAAGTGAAGCTTTCTTT. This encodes CSVEGGRSSEAFF.

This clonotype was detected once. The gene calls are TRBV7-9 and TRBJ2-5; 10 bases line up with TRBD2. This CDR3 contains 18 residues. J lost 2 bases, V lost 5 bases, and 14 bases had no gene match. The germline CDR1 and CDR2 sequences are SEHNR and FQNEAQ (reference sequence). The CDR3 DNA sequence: TGTGCCAGCAGCAAAACTCCACCTAGCGGGAGAAGGCAAGAGACCCAGTACTTC. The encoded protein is CASSKTPPSGRRQETQYF.

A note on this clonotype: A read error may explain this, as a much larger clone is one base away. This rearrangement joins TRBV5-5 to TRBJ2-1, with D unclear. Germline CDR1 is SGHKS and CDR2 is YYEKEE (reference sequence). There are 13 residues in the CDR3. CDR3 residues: CASSSDGYNEQIF. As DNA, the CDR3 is TGTGCCAGCAGCTCGGACGGCTACAATGAGCAGATCTTC.

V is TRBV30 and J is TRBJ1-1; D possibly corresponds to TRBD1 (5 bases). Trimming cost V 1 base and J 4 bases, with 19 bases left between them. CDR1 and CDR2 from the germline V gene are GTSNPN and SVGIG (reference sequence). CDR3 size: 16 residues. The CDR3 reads CAWSASGADMSTEAFF. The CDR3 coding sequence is TGTGCCTGGAGTGCGAGTGGGGCAGATATGAGCACTGAAGCTTTCTTT.

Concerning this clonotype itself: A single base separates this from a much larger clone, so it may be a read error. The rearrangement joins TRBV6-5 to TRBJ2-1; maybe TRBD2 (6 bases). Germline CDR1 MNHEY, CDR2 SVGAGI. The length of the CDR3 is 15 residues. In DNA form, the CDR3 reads TGTGTCAGCAGTTACGGGCTAGCGAACTACAATGAGCAGTTCTTC. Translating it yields CVSSYGLANYNEQFF.

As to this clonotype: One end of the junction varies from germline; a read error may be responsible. CDR3 amino acids: CASSHGRTGGWGELFF. As DNA, the CDR3 is TGTGCCAGCAGCCATGGTCGGACAGGGGGCTGGGGGGAGCTGTTCTTT. This chain connects TRBV4-2 to TRBJ2-2; 11 nucleotides agree with TRBD1. Germline loops: CDR1 LGHNA, CDR2 YNFKEQ. This CDR3 is built from 16 residues.

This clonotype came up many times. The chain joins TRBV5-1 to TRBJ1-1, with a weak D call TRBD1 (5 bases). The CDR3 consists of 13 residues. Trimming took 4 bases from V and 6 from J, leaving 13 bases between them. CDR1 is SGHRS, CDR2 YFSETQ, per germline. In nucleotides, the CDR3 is TGCGCCAGCAGCGCGGGACGGCCAGCTGAAGCTTTCTTT. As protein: CASSAGRPAEAFF.

The CDR3 here is CASSLVRSGFGDTQYF. The CDR3 DNA is TGCGCCAGCAGCTTGGTCAGGAGCGGGTTCGGCGATACGCAGTATTTT. V is TRBV5-1 and J is TRBJ2-3; the D gene is possibly TRBD2 (6 bases). Germline V gene data show CDR1 as SGHRS and CDR2 as YFSETQ. CDR3 length: 16 residues. V was shortened by 0 bases and J by 6 bases, with 17 bases between the two germline ends.

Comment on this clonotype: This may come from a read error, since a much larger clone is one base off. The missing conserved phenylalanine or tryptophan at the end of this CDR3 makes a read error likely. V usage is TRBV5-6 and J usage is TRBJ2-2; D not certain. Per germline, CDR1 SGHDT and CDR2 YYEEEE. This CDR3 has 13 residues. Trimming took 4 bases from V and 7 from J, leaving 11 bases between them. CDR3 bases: TGTGCCAGCAGCCTGATGGACCGCGGGGAGCTGTTTTCT. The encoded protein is CASSLMDRGELFS.

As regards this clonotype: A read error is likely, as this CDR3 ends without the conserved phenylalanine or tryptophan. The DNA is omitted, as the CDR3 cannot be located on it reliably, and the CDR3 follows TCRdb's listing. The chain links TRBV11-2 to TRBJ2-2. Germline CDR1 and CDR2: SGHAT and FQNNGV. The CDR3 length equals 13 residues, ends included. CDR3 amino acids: CASSSDRTGELFL.

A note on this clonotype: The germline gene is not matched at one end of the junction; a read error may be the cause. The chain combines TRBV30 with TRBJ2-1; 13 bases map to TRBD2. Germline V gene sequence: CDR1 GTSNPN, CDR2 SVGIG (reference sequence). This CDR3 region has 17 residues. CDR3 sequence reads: CVWAPGLAGNSYNEQFF. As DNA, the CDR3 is TGTGTCTGGGCCCCGGGACTAGCGGGGAACTCCTACAATGAGCAGTTCTTC.

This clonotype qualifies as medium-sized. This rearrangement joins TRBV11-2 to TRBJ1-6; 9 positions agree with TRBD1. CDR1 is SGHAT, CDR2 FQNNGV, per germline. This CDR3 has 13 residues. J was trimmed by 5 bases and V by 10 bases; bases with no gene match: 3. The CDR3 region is CATGDRDNSPLHF. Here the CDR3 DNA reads TGTGCCACGGGGGACAGGGATAATTCACCCCTCCACTTT.

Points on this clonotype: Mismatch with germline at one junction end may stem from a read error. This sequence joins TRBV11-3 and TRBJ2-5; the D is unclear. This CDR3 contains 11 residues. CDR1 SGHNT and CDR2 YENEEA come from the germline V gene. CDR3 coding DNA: TGTGCCAGTGCTGGGAAGGAGACCCAGTGCTTC. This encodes CASAGKETQCF. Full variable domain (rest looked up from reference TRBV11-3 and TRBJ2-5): EAGVVQSPRYKIIEKKQPVAFWCNPISGHNTLYWYLQNLGQGPELLIRYENEEAVDDSQLPKDRFSAERLKGVDSTLKIQPAELGDSAVYLCASAGKETQCFGPGTRLLVL.